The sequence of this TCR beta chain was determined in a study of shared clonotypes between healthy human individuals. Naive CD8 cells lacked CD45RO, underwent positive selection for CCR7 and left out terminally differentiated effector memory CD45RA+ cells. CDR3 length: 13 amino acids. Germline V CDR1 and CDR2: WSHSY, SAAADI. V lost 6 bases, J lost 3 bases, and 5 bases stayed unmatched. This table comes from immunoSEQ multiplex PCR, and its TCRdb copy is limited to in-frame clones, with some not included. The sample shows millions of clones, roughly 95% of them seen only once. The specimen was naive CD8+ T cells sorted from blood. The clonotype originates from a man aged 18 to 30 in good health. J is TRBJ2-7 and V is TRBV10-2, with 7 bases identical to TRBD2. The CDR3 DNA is TGCGCCAGCAGGGGCGCGGGGGTCTACGAGCAGTACTTC. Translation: CASRGAGVYEQYF.